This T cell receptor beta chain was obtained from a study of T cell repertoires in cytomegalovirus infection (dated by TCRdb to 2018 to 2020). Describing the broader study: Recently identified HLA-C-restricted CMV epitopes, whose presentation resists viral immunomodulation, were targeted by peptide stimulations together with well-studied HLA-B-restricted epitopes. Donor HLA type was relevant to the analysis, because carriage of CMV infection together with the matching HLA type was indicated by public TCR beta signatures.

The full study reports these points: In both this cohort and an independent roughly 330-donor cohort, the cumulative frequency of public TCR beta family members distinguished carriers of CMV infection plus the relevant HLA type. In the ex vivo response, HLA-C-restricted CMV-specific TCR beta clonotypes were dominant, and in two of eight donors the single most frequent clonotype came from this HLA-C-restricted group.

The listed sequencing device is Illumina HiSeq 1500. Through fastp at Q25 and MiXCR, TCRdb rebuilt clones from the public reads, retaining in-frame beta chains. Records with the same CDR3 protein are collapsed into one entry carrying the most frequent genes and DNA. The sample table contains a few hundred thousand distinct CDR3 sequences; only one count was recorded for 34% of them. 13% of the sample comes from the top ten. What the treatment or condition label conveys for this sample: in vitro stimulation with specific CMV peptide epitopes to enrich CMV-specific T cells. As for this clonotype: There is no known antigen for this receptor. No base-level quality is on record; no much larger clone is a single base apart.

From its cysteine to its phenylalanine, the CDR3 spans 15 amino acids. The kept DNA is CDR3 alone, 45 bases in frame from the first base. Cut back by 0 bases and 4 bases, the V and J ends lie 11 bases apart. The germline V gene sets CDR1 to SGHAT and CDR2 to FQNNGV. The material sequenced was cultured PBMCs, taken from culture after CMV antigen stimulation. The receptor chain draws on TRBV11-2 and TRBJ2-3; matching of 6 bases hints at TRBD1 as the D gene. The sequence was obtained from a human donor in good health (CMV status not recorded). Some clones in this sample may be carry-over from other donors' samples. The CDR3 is CASSLDWGRPDTQYF. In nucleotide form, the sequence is TGTGCCAGCAGCTTAGATTGGGGGCGCCCAGATACGCAGTATTTT.